The rows below give T cell receptor beta chains drawn from one sample of a study of blood T cell repertoires in COVID-19. The protocol was immunoSEQ multiplex PCR, while the TCRdb copy is restricted to in-frame clones and leaves out a portion. The table includes 150,000 to 200,000 clones, around 90% detected once. The sample was peripheral blood. The receptors stem from a man in his late teens or twenties with COVID-19, enrolled during active disease. Each CDR3 is given without its conserved first and last residue. Each record gives: J gene, clone size, V gene, CDR3 protein. The size field is filled for only some rows; it gives once, few, many or a size class.

J: TRBJ2-7
size: .
V: TRBV7-9
CDR3: ASSSSSYEQY

J: TRBJ2-1
size: .
V: TRBV19
CDR3: ASSEAPVYNEQF

J: TRBJ2-3
size: .
V: TRBV27
CDR3: ASSPTWRGGTGDTQY

J: TRBJ2-2
size: few
V: TRBV9
CDR3: ASRDRFGGELF

J: TRBJ2-1
size: .
V: TRBV7-2
CDR3: ASSTDLHRGQRDEQF

J: TRBJ1-2
size: .
V: TRBV24-1
CDR3: ATSDKDREWGYT

J: TRBJ2-7
size: .
V: TRBV5-6
CDR3: ASSLQGADYEQY

J: TRBJ1-1
size: .
V: TRBV18
CDR3: ASSPGSRGTEAF

J: TRBJ2-7
size: .
V: TRBV27
CDR3: ASSSLTGVTIHEQY

J: TRBJ1-5
size: .
V: TRBV7-2
CDR3: ASSLGRVPNQPQH

J: TRBJ2-3
size: .
V: TRBV28
CDR3: ASSRTSRTDTQY

J: TRBJ2-7
size: .
V: TRBV18
CDR3: ASSPGTGAYEQY

J: TRBJ2-1
size: .
V: TRBV28
CDR3: ASSLGAGKQF

J: TRBJ2-7
size: few
V: TRBV20-1
CDR3: SASGGSYEQY

J: TRBJ2-2
size: .
V: TRBV3-1/TRBV3-2
CDR3: ASSQDKASGETNTGELF

J: TRBJ1-3
size: .
V: TRBV5-6
CDR3: ASSFGVSSGNTIY

J: TRBJ2-3
size: .
V: TRBV10-3
CDR3: AIRPGLGGTDTQY

J: TRBJ1-1
size: once
V: TRBV3-1/TRBV3-2
CDR3: ASSGSQGGTEAF

J: TRBJ2-7
size: .
V: TRBV4-1
CDR3: ASSQGLGTSGRYEQY

J: TRBJ2-2
size: few
V: TRBV7-7
CDR3: ASRRGLNTGELF

J: TRBJ1-1
size: .
V: TRBV10-3
CDR3: AISEGWSTEAF

J: TRBJ2-1
size: .
V: TRBV27
CDR3: ASSRKRTSMYNEQF

J: TRBJ2-1
size: .
V: TRBV28
CDR3: ASSKDREVDEQF

J: TRBJ1-4
size: .
V: TRBV5-4
CDR3: AYQQGALEKLL

J: TRBJ2-7
size: .
V: TRBV15
CDR3: ATSRDRNRAHEQY

J: TRBJ2-7
size: .
V: TRBV27
CDR3: ASSLWPGYPYEQY

J: TRBJ1-3
size: .
V: TRBV12-3/TRBV12-4
CDR3: ASSLVEGTIY

J: TRBJ2-7
size: .
V: TRBV24-1
CDR3: ATSGRPSYEQY

J: TRBJ1-1
size: once
V: TRBV7-9
CDR3: ASSSLTGTGTMNTEAF

J: TRBJ2-1
size: .
V: TRBV19
CDR3: ASSIALDRDEQF

J: TRBJ2-7
size: .
V: TRBV6-5
CDR3: ASSRDGLARYEQY

J: TRBJ2-1
size: .
V: TRBV7-6
CDR3: ASSVRTSGSSYNEQF

J: TRBJ1-1
size: .
V: TRBV6-5
CDR3: ASSQVMGTEAF

J: TRBJ1-1
size: .
V: TRBV18
CDR3: ASSPRGQGFLEAF

J: TRBJ1-4
size: .
V: TRBV5-4
CDR3: ASSLDGGGQFLNEKLL

J: TRBJ2-5
size: .
V: TRBV28
CDR3: ASSSGTLETQY

J: TRBJ2-7
size: .
V: TRBV28
CDR3: ASRGTSGSGEQY

J: TRBJ2-1
size: .
V: TRBV28
CDR3: ASSLVGQYNEQF

J: TRBJ2-7
size: .
V: TRBV19
CDR3: ASSSGRGLEQY

J: TRBJ2-7
size: .
V: TRBV25-1
CDR3: ASSDFLYEQY

J: TRBJ1-2
size: .
V: TRBV5-1
CDR3: ASSSGDRGASYT

J: TRBJ2-3
size: .
V: TRBV3-1/TRBV3-2
CDR3: ASSRTGGFTDTQY

J: TRBJ2-7
size: .
V: TRBV5-4
CDR3: ASSRTGTRNEQY

J: TRBJ2-3
size: .
V: TRBV28
CDR3: ASSLLGRWGLAGGTDTQY

J: TRBJ1-3
size: .
V: TRBV5-6
CDR3: ASSWGRAGNTIY

J: TRBJ2-2
size: .
V: TRBV30
CDR3: AWSPRAGELF

J: TRBJ1-5
size: few
V: TRBV5-1
CDR3: ASSLRGNQPQH

J: TRBJ2-5
size: once
V: TRBV11-3
CDR3: ASSLGTSGQETQY

J: TRBJ2-7
size: .
V: TRBV7-9
CDR3: ASSQGGTGLYEQY

J: TRBJ2-7
size: .
V: TRBV5-8
CDR3: ASSRKTGDSWNEQY

J: TRBJ1-5
size: .
V: TRBV5-8
CDR3: ASSLGTDSNQPQH

J: TRBJ2-7
size: .
V: TRBV7-2
CDR3: ASSVGSRSYEQY